These 5 T cell receptor beta chains were all obtained from the same sample, sequenced in a study of cytomegalovirus exposure and HLA in healthy donors. With 60 Vbeta and 13 Jbeta primers, the PCR was carried out. Produced via immunoSEQ multiplex PCR; TCRdb's table is partial and in-frame only. The sample gives approximately 140,000 clones, around 82% of which show up once; roughly 3.2% is in the top ten. The source material was PBMCs. These receptors all stem from a man aged 18 to 29 in good health and CMV-seropositive.

The DNA of the CDR3 is TGTGCCAGCAGCATGGGACAGGGTAGGGTTTACTCTGGCTACACCTTC. Translating it yields CASSMGQGRVYSGYTF. This rearrangement joins TRBV7-6 to TRBJ1-2; 9 nucleotides align to TRBD1. V shed 5 bases, J shed 7 bases, and the junction held 14 bases outside the gene matches. Germline CDR1 reads SGHVS; CDR2 reads FNYEAQ. This CDR3 has 16 amino acids.

The gene calls are TRBV25-1 and TRBJ2-1; 7 nucleotides agree with TRBD2. The CDR3 sequence is 15 residues long. V lost 1 base, J lost 2 bases, and 2 bases stayed unmatched. Germline values: CDR1 MGHDK, CDR2 SYGVNS. CDR3 sequence reads: CASSESGGPYNEQFF. CDR3 coding DNA: TGTGCCAGCAGTGAATCGGGAGGCCCCTACAATGAGCAGTTCTTC. The full variable domain, rest sourced from reference TRBV25-1 and TRBJ2-1, is EADIYQTPRYLVIGTGKKITLECSQTMGHDKMYWYQQDPGMELHLIHYSYGVNSTEKGDLSSESTVSRIRTEHFPLTLESARPSHTSQYLCASSESGGPYNEQFFGPGTRLTVL.

This clone was counted once. The rearrangement joins TRBV27 to TRBJ1-5; no clear D gene. Per the germline V gene, CDR1 is MNHEY and CDR2 is SMNVEV (reference sequence). The CDR3 loop spans 14 amino acids. V lost 3 bases and J 10 bases, leaving 16 bases between the germline ends. CDR3 region: CASSLAPRGTPQHF. The CDR3 region has the DNA TGTGCCAGCAGTTTGGCCCCTCGGGGTACCCCCCAGCATTTT.

V gene TRBV4-1 combines with J gene TRBJ2-5; D might be TRBD1 (6 bases). Germline-derived CDR1 and CDR2 are MGHRA and YSYEKL. CDR3 size: 15 residues. V was pared by 5 bases and J by 1 base, with 14 bases between. The CDR3 is CASSYTRDIQETQYF. CDR3 DNA sequence: TGCGCCAGCAGCTATACCCGGGACATCCAAGAGACCCAGTACTTC.

The J gene is TRBJ2-2, the V gene TRBV14; D gene ambiguous. Germline V CDR1 and CDR2: SGHDN, FVKESK. CDR3 length: 14 amino acids. V dropped 0 bases and J dropped 5 bases, with 7 bases sitting between them. CDR3 amino acids: CASSQDVITGELFF. The CDR3 DNA reads as TGTGCCAGCAGCCAAGATGTAATTACCGGGGAGCTGTTTTTT.